This T cell receptor (beta chain) appears in the sequencing data of a study of T cells in Graves' hyperthyroidism and ophthalmopathy. Study in general: The authors collected peripheral blood at initial diagnosis, before any treatment.

The investigators amplified TCR beta CDR3 regions from RNA transcripts. TCR CDR3 regions were first amplified by RT-PCR with HTBI primers. Each CDR3 protein gets one entry after TCRdb re-called the multiplex PCR reads with MiXCR. This sample has fewer than 400,000 distinct CDR3 sequences, with more than 13% found just once. CDR1 and CDR2 (germline): SEHNR, FQNEAQ (reference sequence). This CDR3 is built from 16 residues. V lost 5 bases and J lost 5, with 21 bases in between. The study excluded patients with uncontrolled infection, other autoimmune disease, pregnancy or lactation. This clonotype was counted at least ten times.

This TCR was recovered from a man aged 50 to 60 with Graves' ophthalmopathy. The chain has TRBV7-9 and TRBJ1-1; TRBD1 is a possible D gene (6 bases). Sequencing was performed on blood. The CDR3 protein is CASSPGQPTLSTEAFF. CDR3 DNA: TGTGCCAGCAGCCCAGGACAGCCAACCCTCAGTACTGAAGCTTTCTTT. The entire variable domain, with the rest obtained from reference TRBV7-9 and TRBJ1-1, is as follows: DTGVSQNPRHKITKRGQNVTFRCDPISEHNRLYWYRQTLGQGPEFLTYFQNEAQLEKSRLLSDRFSAERPKGSFSTLEIQRTEQGDSAMYLCASSPGQPTLSTEAFFGQGTRLTVV.